The source of this T cell receptor (beta chain) is a study of CD8 T cells in ankylosing spondylitis. Regarding the study as a whole: Certain motif variants had earlier been reported in reactive arthritis synovial fluid and blood. Disease-linked clones proved CD8+ and comparatively uncommon in peripheral blood. Matched synovial fluid from ankylosing spondylitis patients was reported to be enriched for disease-linked clones.

This clonotype has a count of ten or more. Antigen specificity is unknown. The CDR3 runs to 11 residues. Trimming stripped 0 bases from V and 5 bases from J, with 2 bases between. Germline assignment: CDR1 SEHNR and CDR2 FQNEAQ (reference sequence). With molecular barcodes, quantitative 5'-RACE was used to make the TCR beta libraries. TCRdb re-called the 5' RACE reads through MiXCR, storing one row per CDR3 protein. This table holds 350,000 or so distinct CDR3 sequences, roughly 10% found once. The receptor was isolated from a female donor with ankylosing spondylitis or in good health (not recorded which). Sequenced: blood, either unsorted or a sorted T cell fraction (not recorded which). The chain couples TRBV7-9 to TRBJ2-7; D uncertain. The CDR3 DNA reads TGTGCCAGCAGCTTAGCTGACGAGCAGTACTTC. Protein sequence: CASSLADEQYF. The full variable domain, its missing parts supplied by reference TRBV7-9 and TRBJ2-7, is DTGVSQNPRHKITKRGQNVTFRCDPISEHNRLYWYRQTLGQGPEFLTYFQNEAQLEKSRLLSDRFSAERPKGSFSTLEIQRTEQGDSAMYLCASSLADEQYFGPGTRLTVT.